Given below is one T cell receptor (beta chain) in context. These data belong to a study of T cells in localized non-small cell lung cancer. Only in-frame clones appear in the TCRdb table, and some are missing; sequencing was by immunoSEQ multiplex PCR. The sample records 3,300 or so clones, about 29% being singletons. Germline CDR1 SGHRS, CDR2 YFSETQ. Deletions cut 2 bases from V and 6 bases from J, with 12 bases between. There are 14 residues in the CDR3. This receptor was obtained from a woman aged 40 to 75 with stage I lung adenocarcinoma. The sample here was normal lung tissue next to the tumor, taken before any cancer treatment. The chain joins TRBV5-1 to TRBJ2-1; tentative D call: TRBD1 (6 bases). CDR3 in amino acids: CASSLSGEGNEQFF. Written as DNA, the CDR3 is TGCGCCAGCAGCTTATCAGGGGAAGGCAATGAGCAGTTCTTC.